The 5 T cell receptor beta chains below were found in one sample sequenced in a study of T cells in Graves' hyperthyroidism and ophthalmopathy. From RNA transcripts, TCR beta CDR3 regions were amplified. The primer set for the first-round RT-PCR of the TCR CDR3 was HTBI. TCRdb redid the calling of the multiplex PCR reads with MiXCR, one entry per CDR3 protein. The top ten clones hold around 29% of a sample with around 760,000 distinct CDR3 sequences, roughly a third of them seen once. What was sequenced was blood. The receptors come from a woman aged 40 to 50 with Graves' hyperthyroidism.

On this clonotype: This may arise from a read error, as a much more abundant clone is one base away. The chain joins TRBV7-8 to TRBJ2-5; 8 nucleotides line up with TRBD1. Unmatched junction bases numbered 4, after V lost 4 bases and J lost 6 bases. Per germline, CDR1 SGHVS and CDR2 FQNEAQ. This CDR3 region has 13 residues. CDR3 coding DNA: TGTGCCAGCAGCTGGGACAGGCAAAAGACCCAGTACTTC. Translation: CASSWDRQKTQYF.

A single count supports this clonotype. V gene TRBV29-1 combines with J gene TRBJ1-1; D is unclear. The CDR3 spans 13 residues. Germline assignment: CDR1 SQVTM and CDR2 ANQGSEA. V lost 4 bases to trimming and J lost 3 bases, with 12 bases between them. The CDR3 region has the DNA TGCAGCGTTGTAAGGGATGTGGACACTGAAGCTTTCTTT. Residues: CSVVRDVDTEAFF.

This clonotype came up once. The V gene is TRBV11-1, the J gene TRBJ1-1; unclear D gene. The CDR3 covers 14 residues. The V end was cut by 5 bases, the J end by 4 bases, with 14 bases between. Germline CDR1 and CDR2: SGHAT and FQDESV (reference sequence). CDR3 bases: TGTGCCAGCAGCCCCCAGGAGGTGATCACTGAAGCTTTCTTT. Protein product: CASSPQEVITEAFF.

This sequence joins TRBV10-3 and TRBJ1-1; 7 nucleotides align to TRBD1. CDR1 is ENHRY and CDR2 is SYGVKD in the germline V gene. V shed 6 bases, J shed 3 bases, and the junction held 4 bases outside the gene matches. The CDR3 has 13 residues. The CDR3 sequence is CAIRKQGDTEAFF. CDR3 DNA sequence: TGTGCCATCAGGAAGCAGGGGGACACTGAAGCTTTCTTT.

This clonotype has a count of ten or more. The J gene is TRBJ2-7, the V gene TRBV29-1; no clear D gene. Deletions cut 1 base from V and 9 bases from J, with 19 bases between. The CDR3 covers 14 residues. The V gene's germline CDR1 is SQVTM and CDR2 ANQGSEA. For the CDR3, the DNA is TGCAGCGTTGAAGGGCGTGCCCCCTCCAAGGGGCAGTACTTC. Its protein product is CSVEGRAPSKGQYF.